The clone carrying this T cell receptor beta chain was seen more than once but under ten times. The antigen is not known. Germline V CDR1 and CDR2: SQVTM, ANQGSEA. Trimming pared 2 bases from V and 2 bases from J, leaving 2 bases between. The CDR3 consists of 11 residues. The source of the sample is a study of response to subunit inactivated influenza vaccine. Study-wide results and caveats: New T cells are recruited in small numbers by each seasonal influenza vaccination, according to the authors' suggestion.

TCRdb used MiXCR to reprocess the RT-PCR reads, holding one entry per CDR3 protein. The sample lists approximately 700,000 distinct CDR3 sequences; 11% to 15% were seen once. The genes are TRBV29-1 and TRBJ2-3, with no clear D. The sequencing here drew on PBMCs from blood, taken less than 15 days before vaccination. This sequence originates from a man over 45 who received an inactivated influenza vaccine. CDR3 in amino acids: CSVEYTDTQYF. In nucleotides, the CDR3 is TGCAGCGTTGAATACACAGATACGCAGTATTTT.